The clone carrying this T cell receptor beta chain was observed a single time. As originally analysed: Amplification from reference gene primers served as the basis for estimated nucleated cell counts. Sequencing used immunoSEQ multiplex PCR; TCRdb keeps in-frame clones, though not all of them. The D gene and trimming were derived from the DNA, and the V and J assignments and clone size from that table. The sample holds about 220,000 clones; less than 90% are singletons and the top ten take under 2%. The sample belongs to a study of blood T cell repertoires in COVID-19. Study overall: Spain, Italy and the United States supplied samples that represented acute and convalescent COVID-19. T cells, B-cell-depleted T cells, or PBMCs provided the cDNA or gDNA that served as material.

Germline lookup yields CDR1 LGHNT and CDR2 FRNRAP. V gave up 0 bases and J gave up 4 bases, with 10 bases separating them. CDR3 length equals 15 residues. The sample consisted of peripheral blood. The chain employs TRBV12-5 and TRBJ1-5; no clear D. The sequence came from a middle-aged man with active or convalescent COVID-19. DNA for the CDR3: TGTGCTAGTGGTTTGGTAACGGGGTCGAATCAGCCCCAGCATTTT. It translates to CASGLVTGSNQPQHF.